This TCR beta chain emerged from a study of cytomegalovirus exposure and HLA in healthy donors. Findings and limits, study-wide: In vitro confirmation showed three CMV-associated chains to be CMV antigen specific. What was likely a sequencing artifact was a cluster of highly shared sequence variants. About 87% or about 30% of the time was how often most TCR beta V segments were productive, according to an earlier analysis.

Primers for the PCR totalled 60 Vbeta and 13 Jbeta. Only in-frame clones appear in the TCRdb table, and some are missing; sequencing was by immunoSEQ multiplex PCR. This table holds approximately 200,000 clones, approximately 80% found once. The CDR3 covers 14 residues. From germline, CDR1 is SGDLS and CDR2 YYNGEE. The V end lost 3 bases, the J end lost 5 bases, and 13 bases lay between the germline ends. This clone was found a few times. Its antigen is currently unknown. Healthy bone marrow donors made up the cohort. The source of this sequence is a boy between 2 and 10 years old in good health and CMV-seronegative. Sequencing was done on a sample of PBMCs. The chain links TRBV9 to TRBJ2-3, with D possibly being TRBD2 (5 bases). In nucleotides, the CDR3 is TGTGCCAGCAGCGCGTCAACTAGGTTAGATACGCAGTATTTT. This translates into CASSASTRLDTQYF.